This record covers a single TCR beta chain. Libraries were prepared by immunoSEQ multiplex PCR; TCRdb keeps only in-frame clonotypes and omits some of them. Of about 230,000 clones in the sample, just under 90% were seen once. In germline, CDR1 is MNHEY, CDR2 SVGAGI. V trimming: 6 bases; J trimming: 6 bases; junction bases outside the gene matches: 7. This CDR3 is 15 amino acids long. These data originate in a study of blood T cell repertoires in COVID-19. Whole-study context: Samples came from the United States, Italy and Spain, spanning acute and convalescent COVID-19. T cells, B-cell-depleted T cells, or PBMCs supplied cDNA or gDNA.

The study drew participants aged roughly 18 to 89 years from approximately 25 US areas. The rearrangement links TRBV6-5 to TRBJ2-2, with 10 bases identical to TRBD2. The sequenced sample was PBMCs or T cells enriched from blood (not recorded which). The sequence derives from a woman in her thirties with acute COVID-19. CDR3 in DNA: TGTGCCAGCAGACTTACTAGCGGGGATTCCGGGGAGCTGTTTTTT. Protein: CASRLTSGDSGELFF.